These 24 T cell receptor beta chains were sequenced from one sample in a study of beta chain features in type 1 diabetes. cDNA synthesis used the whole RNA isolate, giving expressed TCRB sequences. The protocol was immunoSEQ multiplex PCR, while the TCRdb copy is restricted to in-frame clones and leaves out a portion. The repertoire consists of 330,000 or so clones, with around 15% occurring once and the leading ten covering about 6.6%. Sample: central memory CD4+ T cells from blood. The receptors stem from a man aged 25 to 40 in good health.

This clone turned up a few times. CDR3 protein: CASSPGTGPEAFF. CDR3 coding DNA: TGTGCCAGCAGCCCTGGGACGGGTCCTGAAGCTTTCTTT. V usage is TRBV7-3 and J usage is TRBJ1-1, with a weak D call TRBD1 (5 bases). This CDR3 has 13 residues. Germline CDR1 reads SGHTA; CDR2 reads FQGTGA. Trimming shortened V by 5 bases and J by 6 bases, and 13 bases separated the two germline ends.

The chain couples TRBV7-6 to TRBJ1-2, with a weak D call TRBD1 (5 bases). Trimming took off 1 base at V and 1 base at J, with 10 bases between the two ends. The CDR3 is made up of 15 amino acids. Germline values: CDR1 SGHVS, CDR2 FNYEAQ. This CDR3 reads CASSLVDSHNYGYTF. The CDR3 bases are TGTGCCAGCAGCTTAGTAGACAGCCATAACTATGGCTACACCTTC.

V gene TRBV6-1 combines with J gene TRBJ1-5, with a possible D match to TRBD1 (5 bases). The CDR3 consists of 13 residues. In germline, CDR1 is MNHNS, CDR2 SASEGT. V lost 11 bases, J lost 5 bases, and 16 bases lay in between. CDR3 amino acids: CAASRASYQPQHF. In DNA, the CDR3 is TGTGCCGCCAGCAGGGCCTCTTATCAGCCCCAGCATTTT.

J is TRBJ2-5 and V is TRBV5-4; D is possibly TRBD1 or TRBD2 (6 bases each). Germline loops: CDR1 SGHNT, CDR2 YYREEE (reference sequence). CDR3 length equals 15 residues. Trimming took 3 bases from V and 5 from J, leaving 17 bases between them. The CDR3 reads CASSWRTAGGETQYF. CDR3 nucleotides: TGTGCCAGCAGCTGGAGGACAGCCGGAGGGGAGACCCAGTACTTC.

The table lists this clone with a few counts. The chain carries TRBV2 and TRBJ2-1, with unresolved D. V lost 4 bases to trimming and J lost 7 bases, with 11 bases between them. Germline CDR1 SNHLY, CDR2 FYNNEI. This CDR3 is built from 13 residues. The CDR3 here is CASSVHAGNEQFF. In DNA form, the CDR3 reads TGTGCCAGCAGTGTACACGCCGGGAATGAGCAGTTCTTC.

This clone has just a few counts. V gene TRBV30 combines with J gene TRBJ2-1; 10 positions match TRBD2. V shed 2 bases and J 0 bases; nucleotides not matched to a gene: 7. Germline V CDR1 and CDR2: GTSNPN, SVGIG (reference sequence). The length of the CDR3 is 17 residues. The CDR3: CAWSLPGLATSYNEQFF. The CDR3 coding sequence is TGTGCCTGGAGTTTACCGGGACTAGCGACCTCCTACAATGAGCAGTTCTTC.

V is TRBV13 and J is TRBJ2-3; D unclear. Trimming removed 4 bases from V and 0 bases from J, with 14 bases in between. CDR3 length: 16 residues. From germline, CDR1 is PRHDT and CDR2 FYEKMQ (reference sequence). CDR3: CASSSGRWVSTDTQYF. The CDR3 bases are TGTGCCAGCAGCTCCGGACGTTGGGTTAGCACAGATACGCAGTATTTT.

In this sample, this clone turned up a few times. This rearrangement joins TRBV7-9 to TRBJ2-5; 7 bases agree with TRBD1. Germline CDR1 is SEHNR and CDR2 is FQNEAQ (reference sequence). V gave up 5 bases and J gave up 1 base; unmatched junction bases: 4. CDR3 length: 14 amino acids. The chain's CDR3 is CASSGRQGQETQYF. DNA of the CDR3: TGTGCCAGCAGCGGACGACAGGGCCAAGAGACCCAGTACTTC.

CDR3 loop: CASSLGRRQGIHGYTF. For the CDR3, the DNA is TGCGCCAGCAGCCTGGGGCGCCGACAGGGGATACATGGCTACACCTTC. V gene TRBV4-3 combines with J gene TRBJ1-2, with TRBD1 matching over 8 bases. From germline, CDR1 is LGHNA and CDR2 YSLEER. There are 16 residues in the CDR3. Unmatched junction bases numbered 13, after V lost 4 bases and J lost 6 bases.

This clone has only a few counts. The rearrangement joins TRBV9 to TRBJ2-3; 7 bases line up with TRBD1. The CDR3 sequence is 14 residues long. J lost 2 bases, V lost 2 bases, and 2 bases had no gene match. Germline V gene lookup returns CDR1 SGDLS and CDR2 YYNGEE. CDR3 loop: CASSVGTVTDTQYF. In DNA, the CDR3 is TGTGCCAGCAGCGTGGGGACAGTCACAGATACGCAGTATTTT.

The chain uses TRBV9 and TRBJ1-2; no reliable D call. The length of the CDR3 is 13 residues. The germline V and J ends were trimmed by 0 bases and 3 bases, with 6 bases remaining between them. CDR1 is SGDLS and CDR2 is YYNGEE in the germline V gene. CDR3 loop: CASSVDQHYGYTF. The CDR3 DNA sequence: TGTGCCAGCAGCGTAGATCAGCACTATGGCTACACCTTC.

The rearrangement uses TRBV6-4 and TRBJ1-1, with TRBD1 identical over 9 bases. CDR1 is MRHNA and CDR2 is SNTAGT in the germline V gene. V lost 4 bases to trimming and J lost 8 bases; unmatched junction nucleotides: 5. The CDR3 contains 13 residues. CDR3 DNA sequence: TGTGCCAGCAGTGGACAGGGGGGCCAGGAAGCTTTCTTT. Translating gives CASSGQGGQEAFF.

The table lists this clone with a few counts. This rearrangement joins TRBV7-2 to TRBJ2-5, with 7 positions matching TRBD2. V dropped 4 bases and J dropped 5; count of bases not matched to a gene: 4. The length of the CDR3 is 13 residues. Germline V gives CDR1 SGHTA, CDR2 FQGNSA. For the CDR3, the DNA is TGTGCCAGCAGCTACGGACTAGTTGAGACCCAGTACTTC. It yields the protein CASSYGLVETQYF. Complete variable domain (other parts from reference TRBV7-2 and TRBJ2-5): GAGVSQSPSNKVTEKGKDVELRCDPISGHTALYWYRQSLGQGLEFLIYFQGNSAPDKSGLPSDRFSAERTGGSVSTLTIQRTQQEDSAVYLCASSYGLVETQYFGPGTRLLVL.

In this sample, this clone turned up a few times. The CDR3 DNA reads TGTGCCAGCAGCCTCCCAACTAGTTACCAAGAGACCCAGTACTTC. Encoded protein: CASSLPTSYQETQYF. The chain uses TRBV5-5 and TRBJ2-5, with D perhaps matching TRBD2 (5 bases). From germline, CDR1 is SGHKS and CDR2 YYEKEE (reference sequence). The CDR3 is 15 amino acids. V lost 4 bases, J lost 0 bases, and 13 bases lay in between.

This chain's CDR3 is CASSPRGQLYNEQFF. Written as DNA, the CDR3 is TGTGCCAGCAGCCCGAGGGGGCAACTCTACAATGAGCAGTTCTTC. The chain combines TRBV5-6 with TRBJ2-1; 7 bases fit TRBD1. V shed 4 bases, J shed 3 bases, and the junction held 7 bases outside the gene matches. CDR3 length: 15 amino acids. Germline-derived CDR1 and CDR2 are SGHDT and YYEEEE. The full variable domain, its missing parts supplied by reference TRBV5-6 and TRBJ2-1, is DAGVTQSPTHLIKTRGQQVTLRCSPKSGHDTVSWYQQALGQGPQFIFQYYEEEERQRGNFPDRFSGHQFPNYSSELNVNALLLGDSALYLCASSPRGQLYNEQFFGPGTRLTVL.

Notes on this clone: A much larger clone differs from this one at a single base, so this may be a read error. This same CDR3 is encoded by further DNA sequences in the sample. The chain links TRBV5-4 to TRBJ1-1, with a weak D call TRBD1 (5 bases). Trimming took off 5 bases at V and 1 base at J, with 9 bases between the two ends. The CDR3 totals 13 residues. Germline loops: CDR1 SGHNT, CDR2 YYREEE (reference sequence). The chain's CDR3 is CASSYTGNTEAFF. The CDR3 coding sequence is TGTGCCAGCAGTTATACAGGGAACACTGAAGCTTTCTTT.

V gene TRBV10-3 combines with J gene TRBJ2-7; D possibly corresponds to TRBD1 (6 bases). Germline V gene sequence: CDR1 ENHRY, CDR2 SYGVKD. This CDR3 contains 13 residues. Trimming took off 8 bases at V and 2 bases at J, with 13 bases between the two ends. The CDR3 nucleotides are TGTGCCATCCGTCCCGACAGGACCTACGAGCAGTACTTC. Amino acids: CAIRPDRTYEQYF.

The chain couples TRBV2 to TRBJ2-1, with a weak D call TRBD2 (6 bases). Germline CDR1 is SNHLY and CDR2 is FYNNEI. V gave up 7 bases and J gave up 9 bases, with 16 bases separating them. The CDR3 has 13 residues. CDR3 sequence: CASTQSGLGEQFF. DNA of the CDR3: TGTGCCAGCACCCAAAGCGGGTTGGGTGAGCAGTTCTTC.

The rearrangement joins TRBV4-3 to TRBJ1-2; possibly TRBD1 for D (6 bases). CDR3 length equals 17 residues. V was shortened by 0 bases and J by 1 base, with 15 bases between the two germline ends. Germline values: CDR1 LGHNA, CDR2 YSLEER. CDR3 nucleotide sequence: TGCGCCAGCAGCCAAGATCACATGGACAGCATTAACTATGGCTACACCTTC. Translating it yields CASSQDHMDSINYGYTF.

The chain has TRBV5-1 and TRBJ2-2; 8 positions match TRBD1. Germline CDR1 SGHRS, CDR2 YFSETQ. The CDR3 extends over 17 amino acids. J gave up 2 bases and V 5 bases, and 11 bases lay outside the gene matches. In DNA, the CDR3 is TGCGCCAGCAGTCGATCTGGGACAGGAGTAAACACCGGGGAGCTGTTTTTT. It codes for CASSRSGTGVNTGELFF.

This rearrangement joins TRBV29-1 to TRBJ2-3; 11 positions agree with TRBD2. Germline-derived CDR1 and CDR2 are SQVTM and ANQGSEA. This CDR3 spans 13 amino acids. Unmatched junction bases numbered 2, after V lost 2 bases and J lost 7 bases. DNA for the CDR3: TGCAGCGTTGAATTAGCGGGAGGGAATACGCAGTATTTT. This codes for CSVELAGGNTQYF.

Only a few counts were recorded for this clone. V is TRBV28 and J is TRBJ1-1; 8 bases fit TRBD1. J was trimmed by 0 bases and V by 5 bases; bases with no gene match: 5. The CDR3 has 15 residues. Germline V gives CDR1 MDHEN, CDR2 SYDVKM. CDR3 residues: CASSRGQGMNTEAFF. The CDR3 bases are TGTGCCAGCAGTAGAGGACAGGGCATGAACACTGAAGCTTTCTTT.

The rearrangement uses TRBV27 and TRBJ2-3; D call uncertain. V was clipped by 2 bases and J by 4 bases, with 7 bases between them. Looked up from germline, CDR1 is MNHEY and CDR2 is SMNVEV (reference sequence). The length of the CDR3 is 13 residues. CDR3 bases: TGTGCCAGCAGTTTAAAACTGGCAGATACGCAGTATTTT. Its protein is CASSLKLADTQYF.

With regard to this clone: The same CDR3 arises from other DNA sequences in this sample as well. The V call is TRBV4-3, the J call TRBJ1-6, with TRBD1 matching over 9 bases. V lost 4 bases to trimming and J lost 8 bases; unmatched junction nucleotides: 3. The germline gives CDR1 LGHNA, CDR2 YSLEER. The CDR3 extends over 14 amino acids. The CDR3 loop reads CASSLDRGDSPLHF. Here the CDR3 DNA reads TGCGCCAGCAGCCTGGACAGGGGCGATTCACCCCTCCACTTT.